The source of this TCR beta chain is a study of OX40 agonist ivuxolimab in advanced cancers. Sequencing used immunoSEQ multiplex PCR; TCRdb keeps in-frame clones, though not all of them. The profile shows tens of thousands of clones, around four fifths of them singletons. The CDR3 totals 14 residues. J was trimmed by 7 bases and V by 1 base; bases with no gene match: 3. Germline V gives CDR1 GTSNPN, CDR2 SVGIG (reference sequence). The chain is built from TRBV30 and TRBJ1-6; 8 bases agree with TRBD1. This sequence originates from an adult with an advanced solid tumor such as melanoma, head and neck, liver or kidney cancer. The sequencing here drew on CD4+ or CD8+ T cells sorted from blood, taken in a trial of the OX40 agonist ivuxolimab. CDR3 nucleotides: TGTGCCTGGAGTGCAGGGGGCTGGAATTCACCCCTCCACTTT. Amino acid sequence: CAWSAGGWNSPLHF.